Following are 19 T cell receptor beta chains from one sample sequenced in a study of cytomegalovirus exposure and HLA in healthy donors. PCR employed 60 Vbeta and 13 Jbeta primers. The method was immunoSEQ multiplex PCR; TCRdb's version includes in-frame clones alone and lacks a portion of them. The sample contains about 150,000 clones, over 80% of which appear only once. Sequencing was performed on PBMCs. These receptors all come from a male donor in good health and CMV-seronegative.

In its sample, this clone was seen once. The V and J genes are TRBV6-1 and TRBJ2-5; D might be TRBD1 (6 bases). Germline V gene sequence: CDR1 MNHNS, CDR2 SASEGT. This CDR3 spans 13 amino acids. The V and J ends lost 10 bases and 5 bases respectively, with 17 bases between them. The CDR3 is CATHWTAEETQYF. For the CDR3, the DNA is TGTGCCACCCATTGGACAGCGGAGGAGACCCAGTACTTC.

The chain recombines TRBV7-9 with TRBJ1-1, with 7 bases aligning to TRBD1. Germline V CDR1 and CDR2: SEHNR, FQNEAQ (reference sequence). V lost 1 base and J lost 0; bases outside the gene matches: 8. There are 17 residues in the CDR3. The CDR3 protein is CASSLGRQGSMNTEAFF. The CDR3 DNA sequence: TGTGCCAGCAGCTTAGGAAGACAGGGTTCCATGAACACTGAAGCTTTCTTT.

This clone appeared once. The rearrangement links TRBV5-1 to TRBJ2-7, with TRBD1 matching over 12 bases. Germline V gene lookup returns CDR1 SGHRS and CDR2 YFSETQ. After removal of 0 bases from V and 6 bases from J, the junction contained 4 bases not matched to a gene. The CDR3 loop spans 15 amino acids. This CDR3 reads CASSLEGTGGVEQYF. CDR3 DNA: TGCGCCAGCAGCTTGGAGGGGACAGGGGGCGTCGAGCAGTACTTC.

The rearrangement joins TRBV9 to TRBJ2-6, with D uncertain. CDR1 is SGDLS, CDR2 YYNGEE, per germline. CDR3 length: 17 amino acids. The ends were cut back, 3 bases at V and 5 bases at J, with 18 bases in the middle. The CDR3 sequence: CASSAATFPPRANVLTF. DNA of the CDR3: TGTGCCAGCAGCGCAGCGACTTTCCCTCCTAGGGCCAACGTCCTGACTTTC.

J is TRBJ2-7 and V is TRBV19; 7 nucleotides match TRBD1. The germline gives CDR1 LNHDA, CDR2 SQIVND (reference sequence). This CDR3 is built from 14 residues. The V segment lost 3 bases and the J segment 5 bases; nucleotides outside the gene matches: 7. As DNA, the CDR3 is TGTGCCAGTAGTATGGGGCGGACAGGTCACGAGCAGTACTTC. Its protein is CASSMGRTGHEQYF.

The chain couples TRBV7-9 to TRBJ2-1; 14 bases agree with TRBD2. The CDR3 length is 18 residues. The V gene's germline CDR1 is SEHNR and CDR2 FQNEAQ (reference sequence). The trim removed 5 bases at V and 8 bases at J, leaving 14 bases unmatched. The chain's CDR3 is CASSPLPVGLAGEHEQFF. The DNA for the CDR3 is TGTGCCAGCAGCCCTTTACCGGTGGGACTAGCGGGGGAGCATGAGCAGTTCTTC.

CDR3 in amino acids: CASGTGTFQHF. CDR3 nucleotide sequence: TGTGCCAGCGGGACAGGGACTTTCCAGCATTTT. The chain uses TRBV6-6 and TRBJ1-5; 9 bases match TRBD1. J was trimmed by 12 bases and V by 8 bases; bases with no gene match: 5. This CDR3 contains 11 residues. Germline lookup yields CDR1 MNHNY and CDR2 SVGAGI (reference sequence).

The chain uses TRBV7-9 and TRBJ1-1; TRBD1 aligns across 8 bases. The CDR3 totals 14 residues. Germline V CDR1 and CDR2: SEHNR, FQNEAQ (reference sequence). V dropped 4 bases and J dropped 7; count of bases not matched to a gene: 8. DNA for the CDR3: TGTGCCAGCAGCTCCACCAGGGGGCGGAGTGAAGCTTTCTTT. This sequence encodes CASSSTRGRSEAFF.

The chain has TRBV27 and TRBJ1-4; D is uncertain. This CDR3 has 12 residues. V shed 8 bases and J shed 4 bases, with 8 bases lying between them. Germline V gene sequence: CDR1 MNHEY, CDR2 SMNVEV (reference sequence). CDR3: CASGDFNEKLFF. The CDR3 region has the DNA TGTGCCAGCGGTGACTTTAATGAAAAACTGTTTTTT. The variable domain in full, with the rest retrieved from reference TRBV27 and TRBJ1-4, is EAQVTQNPRYLITVTGKKLTVTCSQNMNHEYMSWYRQDPGLGLRQIYYSMNVEVTDKGDVPEGYKVSRKEKRNFPLILESPSPNQTSLYFCASGDFNEKLFFGSGTQLSVL.

For this clone: Mismatch with germline at one junction end may stem from a read error. This specimen includes other DNA sequences encoding the same CDR3. This chain uses TRBV5-1 with TRBJ2-3; D is uncertain. CDR1 is SGHRS and CDR2 is YFSETQ in the germline V gene. The length of the CDR3 is 12 residues. In DNA form, the CDR3 reads TGCGCCAGTAGCTTGTTATCAGATACGCAGTATTTT. This sequence encodes CASSLLSDTQYF.

The rearrangement joins TRBV7-2 to TRBJ2-5; TRBD1 might be the D (6 bases). The DNA end is a closer match to TRBJ2-7, so the J assignment may be wrong. The germline V gene encodes CDR1 SGHTA and CDR2 FQGNSA. The CDR3 is 15 amino acids. DNA for the CDR3: TGTGCCAGCAGCTTAGAAGGGGGAACTTCCTACGAGCAGTACTTC. Its translation is CASSLEGGTSYEQYF.

V usage is TRBV27 and J usage is TRBJ2-6, with D tentatively TRBD2 (5 bases). CDR3 length equals 20 residues. V was clipped by 6 bases and J by 0 bases, with 24 bases between them. Germline V gives CDR1 MNHEY, CDR2 SMNVEV (reference sequence). The CDR3 region has the DNA TGTGCCAGCAGCCCGAGGGCACGTGGACCTTACTTCTCTGGGGCCAACGTCCTGACTTTC. This sequence encodes CASSPRARGPYFSGANVLTF.

The rearrangement joins TRBV5-4 to TRBJ1-1; D not resolved. CDR3 length: 14 amino acids. V was clipped by 0 bases and J by 2 bases, with 8 bases between them. The germline CDR1 and CDR2 sequences are SGHNT and YYREEE (reference sequence). The CDR3 loop is CASSLEPSNTEAFF. In DNA form, the CDR3 reads TGTGCCAGCAGCTTGGAACCCAGTAACACTGAAGCTTTCTTT.

The rearrangement links TRBV30 to TRBJ1-3; D uncertain. Trimming stripped 1 base from V and 0 bases from J, with 4 bases between. This CDR3 is built from 13 residues. The germline V gene has CDR1 GTSNPN and CDR2 SVGIG (reference sequence). CDR3 bases: TGTGCCTGGAGTGCCGTCTCTGGAAACACCATATATTTT. Translation: CAWSAVSGNTIYF.

V usage is TRBV11-3 and J usage is TRBJ1-1; 8 nucleotides line up with TRBD1. The CDR3 is made up of 12 amino acids. The V gene's germline CDR1 is SGHNT and CDR2 YENEEA. V lost 5 bases, J lost 6 bases, and 2 bases stayed unmatched. The CDR3 loop reads CASSQQGAEAFF. CDR3 nucleotide sequence: TGTGCCAGCAGCCAACAGGGGGCTGAAGCTTTCTTT.

This chain joins TRBV11-2 and TRBJ2-2; D gene unclear. The CDR3 runs 16 residues. V lost 6 bases and J lost 4, with 18 bases in between. Germline V gene sequence: CDR1 SGHAT, CDR2 FQNNGV. CDR3 DNA sequence: TGTGCCAGCAGGAGTACTCAAGCCGGTTTCACCGGGGAGCTGTTTTTT. It yields the protein CASRSTQAGFTGELFF.

This clone was detected once. CDR3 bases: TGTGCCAGCAGCCCTGTGCCGTGGGCGAGAAATCAGCCCCAGCATTTT. Translating it yields CASSPVPWARNQPQHF. V and J are TRBV7-8 and TRBJ1-5; no firm D call. V was cut by 5 bases and J by 4 bases, with 18 bases left in between. CDR3 length equals 16 residues. Per germline, CDR1 SGHVS and CDR2 FQNEAQ.

This chain links TRBV5-1 with TRBJ2-5; D ambiguous. The CDR3 covers 13 residues. The germline V and J ends were trimmed by 0 bases and 5 bases, with 8 bases remaining between them. CDR1 and CDR2 from the germline V gene are SGHRS and YFSETQ. The CDR3, as DNA: TGCGCCAGCAGCTTGGATAACCGGGAGACCCAGTACTTC. This codes for CASSLDNRETQYF.

The chain carries TRBV11-2 and TRBJ1-2; 12 bases line up with TRBD1. This CDR3 comprises 15 residues. V trimming: 4 bases; J trimming: 8 bases; junction bases outside the gene matches: 8. Per the germline V gene, CDR1 is SGHAT and CDR2 is FQNNGV. For the CDR3, the DNA is TGTGCCAGCAGCTCGGGACAGGGGGCGCCGAGCGGCTACACCTTC. Protein product: CASSSGQGAPSGYTF.